This TCR beta chain was retrieved from a study of blood T cell repertoires in COVID-19. Authors' processing steps: Amplifying reference gene primers gave estimates of nucleated cell counts. Here immunoSEQ multiplex PCR was the method, and the copy in TCRdb shows in-frame clones only, minus some. Clone size and the V and J calls come from that table; the DNA yielded D and trimming. The profile shows around 75,000 clones, under 90% of them singletons. Germline V gives CDR1 MNHEY, CDR2 SVGAGI. V gave up 4 bases and J gave up 3 bases, with 16 bases separating them. CDR3 length equals 16 residues. The rearrangement joins TRBV6-5 to TRBJ1-3, with D unclear. The sequencing input was peripheral blood. The sequence was obtained from a human donor in a cohort sampled during active COVID-19. Written as DNA, the CDR3 is TGTGCCAGCAGTTCCCCCAGAGGAAGGCATGGAAACACCATATATTTT. Translation gives CASSSPRGRHGNTIYF.